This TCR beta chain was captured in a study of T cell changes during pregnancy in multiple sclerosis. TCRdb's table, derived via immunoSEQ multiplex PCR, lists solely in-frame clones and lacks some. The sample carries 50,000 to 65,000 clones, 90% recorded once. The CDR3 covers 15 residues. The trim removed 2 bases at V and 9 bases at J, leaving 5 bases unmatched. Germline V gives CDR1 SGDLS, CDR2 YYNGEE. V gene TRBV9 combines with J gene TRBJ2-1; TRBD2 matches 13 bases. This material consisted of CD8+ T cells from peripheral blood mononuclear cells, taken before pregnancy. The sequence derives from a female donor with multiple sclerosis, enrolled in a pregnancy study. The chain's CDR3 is CASSVGTSGAVEQFF. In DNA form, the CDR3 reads TGTGCCAGCAGCGTCGGGACTAGCGGGGCTGTTGAGCAGTTCTTC.